Shown below are 30 T cell receptor beta chains from a single sample sequenced in a study of tumor-infiltrating lymphocytes in primary liver carcinoma listed by TCRdb under 2017. TCRdb names Illumina HiSeq 2500 as the instrument used. A constant-region primer and ProtoScript II reverse transcriptase were used to reverse-transcribe TCRbeta-specific cDNA from 500 ng total RNA. TCRbeta libraries were built with three nested multiplex PCR rounds, a slightly modified ARM-PCR procedure. Multiplex TRBV1-TRBV30 forward primers and a Cbeta reverse primer were used in the first two PCR rounds, each of which was run for roughly 10 cycles. Clones were called with MiXCR by TCRdb after fastp trimmed the public reads at Q25, and only in-frame beta chains were retained. Identical CDR3 protein sequences are pooled into one entry, listed with their most common genes and DNA. Across this sample there are 80,000 or so distinct CDR3 sequences, with 70% to 75% seen only once. The top ten clones comprise about an eighth of the sample.

Without any cell sorting, total RNA and DNA were co-extracted from roughly 21-30 mg of bulk tissue using the AllPrep DNA/RNA mini kit. The sequencing input was liver tumor tissue from sampling region 4. The meaning of the sample's cell subset or site label: tumor region T4, right-lateral pole. Source of these receptors: a woman aged 60-75 years with primary liver carcinoma and hepatitis B virus infection.

This clonotype was seen only a few times. The chain is built from TRBV5-1 and TRBJ2-1; D perhaps matches TRBD2 (6 bases). Germline CDR1 SGHRS, CDR2 YFSETQ. The CDR3 sequence is 17 residues long. The V and J ends lost 0 bases and 1 base respectively, with 14 bases between them. Here the CDR3 reads CASSLDTGSVSYNEQFF. DNA for the CDR3: TGCGCCAGCAGCTTGGATACCGGGAGTGTATCCTACAATGAGCAGTTCTTC. Looking up the rest from reference TRBV5-1 and TRBJ2-1 gives the full variable domain: KAGVTQTPRYLIKTRGQQVTLSCSPISGHRSVSWYQQTPGQGLQFLFEYFSETQRNKGNFPGRFSGRQFSNSRSEMNVSTLELGDSALYLCASSLDTGSVSYNEQFFGPGTRLTVL.

This clonotype was detected many times. This chain joins TRBV18 and TRBJ2-3; no clear D gene. From germline, CDR1 is KGHSH and CDR2 LQKENI. The CDR3 is made up of 13 amino acids. The V end lost 6 bases, the J end lost 1 base, and 8 bases lay between the germline ends. Here the CDR3 reads CASSVGGTDTQYF. CDR3 in DNA: TGTGCCAGCTCCGTTGGGGGCACAGATACGCAGTATTTT.

V gene TRBV4-2 combines with J gene TRBJ2-3; D is unclear. Germline V gene sequence: CDR1 LGHNA, CDR2 YNFKEQ. CDR3 size: 17 residues. The V end lost 6 bases, the J end lost 4 bases, and 23 bases lay between the germline ends. The CDR3 coding sequence is TGTGCCAGCAGTCAACAAGGGCGGCGGTCCAGCCCAGATACGCAGTATTTT. Translated, it gives CASSQQGRRSSPDTQYF.

Notes on this clonotype: One end of the junction varies from germline; a read error may be responsible. This chain connects TRBV6-5 to TRBJ2-3; tentatively, D is TRBD1 or TRBD2 (5 bases each). CDR3 length equals 17 residues. CDR1 and CDR2 (germline): MNHEY, SVGAGI. CDR3 bases: TGTGTCAGCAGATACAAGCCCTGGGGGAGTGGCACAGATACGCAGTATTTT. Protein: CVSRYKPWGSGTDTQYF.

CDR3 sequence reads: CASSVSGTHSGSLHF. Here the CDR3 DNA reads TGTGCCAGCAGCGTTAGTGGGACTCACTCGGGGTCCCTCCACTTT. The V call is TRBV9, the J call TRBJ1-6, with D maybe TRBD1 (5 bases). This CDR3 is 15 amino acids long. CDR1 is SGDLS, CDR2 YYNGEE, per germline. V lost 2 bases to trimming and J lost 14 bases, with 20 bases between them.

Regarding this clonotype: A much larger clone lies one base from this, so it may be a read error. V and J are TRBV28 and TRBJ2-2, with a weak D call TRBD2 (6 bases). CDR1 and CDR2 from the germline V gene are MDHEN and SYDVKM. The CDR3 is 15 residues long. In DNA, the CDR3 is TGTGCCAGCAGGGACACCGGGACTCTTACCGGGGAGCTGCTTTTT. Translated, it gives CASRDTGTLTGELLF.

This clonotype was counted only a few times. Since a much larger clone is just one base distant, this may be a read error. The rearrangement links TRBV14 to TRBJ2-1, with 8 bases matching TRBD2. Looked up from germline, CDR1 is SGHDN and CDR2 is FVKESK. The CDR3 covers 15 residues. With 7 bases clipped from V and 5 bases from J, the junction kept 10 bases outside the gene matches. CDR3 protein: CASNRTGGQNNEQFF. Here the CDR3 DNA reads TGTGCCAGCAACCGAACGGGAGGGCAGAACAATGAGCAGTTCTTC.

As to this clonotype: A much larger clonotype is one base distant, so this may be a read error. The V call is TRBV18, the J call TRBJ2-1; no firm D call. V dropped 8 bases and J dropped 9 bases, with 17 bases sitting between them. CDR3 length: 13 amino acids. Per germline, CDR1 KGHSH and CDR2 LQKENI. The CDR3 region is CASERTALPEQFF. CDR3 coding DNA: TGTGCCAGCGAGAGGACGGCTCTACCTGAGCAGTTCTTC.

The chain combines TRBV29-1 with TRBJ2-2; no clear D gene. Germline V lookup: CDR1 SQVTM, CDR2 ANQGSEA. Between the trimmed V and J ends, which lost 6 bases and 7 bases, there was a span of 9 bases. There are 11 residues in the CDR3. This CDR3 is CSVLYCGELFF. As DNA, the CDR3 is TGCAGCGTCCTATACTGCGGGGAGCTGTTTTTT.

Notes on this clonotype: The junction does not match germline at one end; this may be a read error. J is TRBJ2-3 and V is TRBV5-4, with D tentatively TRBD1 (6 bases). Germline V gene lookup returns CDR1 SGHNT and CDR2 YYREEE (reference sequence). The CDR3 sequence is 16 residues long. The DNA for the CDR3 is TGTGCCACCAGCAAAACCGGGACACATATCACAGATACACAGTATTTT. Translation gives CATSKTGTHITDTQYF.

In regard to this clonotype: A read error may produce the germline difference seen at one junction end. This chain links TRBV11-1 with TRBJ2-1; no clear D gene. Per the germline V gene, CDR1 is SGHAT and CDR2 is FQDESV (reference sequence). The CDR3 covers 12 residues. CDR3 sequence (DNA): TGTGCCAGTAGCTTAAATGCCAGTGAGCAGTTCTTC. This codes for CASSLNASEQFF.

As for this clonotype: At one end, the junction sequence differs from germline, possibly due to a read error. V gene TRBV29-1 combines with J gene TRBJ2-1, with 7 bases identical to TRBD1. The CDR3 totals 14 residues. Germline CDR1 and CDR2: SQVTM and ANQGSEA. The chain's CDR3 is CSSSTGVSYNKQFF. The CDR3 nucleotides are TGCAGCTCAAGTACAGGGGTGTCCTACAATAAGCAGTTCTTC.

The chain uses TRBV6-1 and TRBJ2-1; 8 bases map to TRBD2. Unmatched junction bases numbered 13, after V lost 7 bases and J lost 8 bases. There are 15 residues in the CDR3. CDR1 MNHNS and CDR2 SASEGT come from the germline V gene. Written as DNA, the CDR3 is TGTGCCAGCAATGAGGCGAGCGGGAGCTCCTATGAGCAGTTCTTC. It specifies CASNEASGSSYEQFF.

Worth noting for this clonotype: The CDR3 carries no conserved terminal phenylalanine or tryptophan, so it likely arises from a read error. J is TRBJ2-1 and V is TRBV6-2 or TRBV6-3, with 7 bases fitting TRBD2. Germline V gene lookup returns CDR1 MNHEY and CDR2 SVGEGT. V dropped 7 bases and J dropped 9; count of bases not matched to a gene: 15. The CDR3 has 15 residues. The DNA for the CDR3 is TGTGCCAGCACACCAACTAGCGTGAGGGCCGCTGAGCAGTTCCTC. Translated, it gives CASTPTSVRAAEQFL.

Notes on this clonotype: One end of the junction varies from germline; a read error may be responsible. The chain links TRBV4-1 to TRBJ2-1; D gene uncertain. This CDR3 is 13 amino acids long. CDR1 and CDR2 (germline): MGHRA, YSYEKL. The CDR3 loop is CASSHGAYSEQFF. In DNA, the CDR3 is TGCGCCAGCAGCCATGGCGCCTACAGTGAGCAGTTTTTC.

For this clonotype: A much larger clone lies a single base off, so this may be a read error. The rearrangement joins TRBV20-1 to TRBJ2-3; TRBD2 matches at 8 bases. The V gene end was trimmed by 0 bases and the J gene end by 1 base; junction bases not matched to a gene: 6. Germline V gene data show CDR1 as DFQATT and CDR2 as SNEGSKA (reference sequence). The CDR3 length is 16 residues. The CDR3 sequence: CSARDPTGGGTDTQYF. The CDR3 DNA reads TGCAGTGCTAGAGATCCCACGGGAGGGGGCACAGATACGCAGTATTTT.

Note on this clonotype: This may be a read error, as it is one base from a much larger clone. The rearrangement links TRBV5-1 to TRBJ2-1; weak D call: TRBD2 (5 bases). V dropped 4 bases and J dropped 9 bases, with 14 bases sitting between them. Germline assignment: CDR1 SGHRS and CDR2 YFSETQ. The CDR3 has 13 residues. For the CDR3, the DNA is TGCGCCAGCAGCCTGGGAGAGTCCGGTGAGCAGTTCTTC. It encodes CASSLGESGEQFF.

Comments on this clonotype: One junction end does not reproduce the germline sequence, and a read error may be involved. This chain joins TRBV12-3 or TRBV12-4 and TRBJ2-1; TRBD2 matches 10 bases. This CDR3 is built from 18 residues. The CDR3, as DNA: TGTGCCAGCAGGACACATCCCGGGACTAGCGACTCCTACAAGGAGCAGTTCTTC. Amino acid sequence: CASRTHPGTSDSYKEQFF.

This chain connects TRBV29-1 to TRBJ2-1; the D gene could be TRBD1 or TRBD2 (5 bases each). This CDR3 contains 13 residues. Germline V gene lookup returns CDR1 SQVTM and CDR2 ANQGSEA. V was pared by 4 bases and J by 8 bases, with 15 bases between. CDR3 residues: CSVVKQRGDEQFF. Here the CDR3 DNA reads TGCAGCGTTGTAAAACAGAGGGGCGATGAGCAGTTCTTC.

V is TRBV4-1 and J is TRBJ1-3; 8 bases agree with TRBD1. The CDR3 spans 18 residues. From germline, CDR1 is MGHRA and CDR2 YSYEKL. V dropped 4 bases and J dropped 2; count of bases not matched to a gene: 13. The CDR3 DNA reads TGCGCCAGCAGCCCCTCGGGACAGGAAGGTTTGACTGGAAACACCATATATTTT. Translating gives CASSPSGQEGLTGNTIYF.

Turning to this clonotype: The conserved phenylalanine or tryptophan normally closing the CDR3 is absent here, so this likely arose from a read error. V gene TRBV28 combines with J gene TRBJ1-1; 8 bases are shared with TRBD1. Germline CDR1 and CDR2: MDHEN and SYDVKM. This CDR3 comprises 14 residues. CDR3 residues: CVSSWGQANTEAFL. The CDR3 nucleotides are TGTGTCAGCAGTTGGGGACAGGCTAACACTGAAGCTTTCCTT.

In the case of this clonotype: Compared with germline, one end of the junction differs, possibly owing to a read error. The chain combines TRBV12-3 or TRBV12-4 with TRBJ2-3; D ambiguous. The CDR3 runs 12 residues. The CDR3 protein is CASNQGRSTQYF. The CDR3 bases are TGTGCCAGCAACCAAGGACGATCTACGCAATATTTT.

CDR3: CSVTWGTGARGYTF. The CDR3 DNA sequence: TGCAGTGTTACCTGGGGGACGGGCGCTCGCGGCTACACCTTC. V is TRBV29-1 and J is TRBJ1-2; a possible D gene is TRBD1 (5 bases). CDR1 SQVTM and CDR2 ANQGSEA come from the germline V gene. This CDR3 contains 14 residues.

To note about this clonotype: At one end the junction does not follow the germline gene, possibly because of a read error. V is TRBV11-2 and J is TRBJ2-7; 13 bases fit TRBD2. Germline CDR1 is SGHAT and CDR2 is FQNNGV. The length of the CDR3 is 20 residues. CDR3 DNA: TGTGTCAGCAGCGCCATTTCCCCACTAGCGGGAGGGCAGAAACCCTACGAGCTGTACTTC. Translation: CVSSAISPLAGGQKPYELYF.

Note on this clonotype: Compared with germline, one end of the junction differs, possibly owing to a read error. The rearrangement joins TRBV28 to TRBJ2-7, with D uncertain. CDR3 size: 14 residues. The germline V gene encodes CDR1 MDHEN and CDR2 SYDVKM. DNA for the CDR3: TGTGCCAGCAGTTTTCTGAGCCGAGTCTACGAGCACTACTTC. It codes for CASSFLSRVYEHYF.

This clonotype has ten or more counts. V usage is TRBV7-8 and J usage is TRBJ2-3; D remains unclear. V shed 5 bases and J shed 1 base, with 13 bases lying between them. Germline V gene lookup returns CDR1 SGHVS and CDR2 FQNEAQ. The CDR3 is 15 amino acids. CDR3 amino acids: CASSRDLGGTDTQYF. For the CDR3, the DNA is TGTGCCAGCAGCCGCGACTTGGGCGGCACAGATACGCAGTATTTT.

V and J are TRBV29-1 and TRBJ2-1, with 7 bases that match TRBD2. Looked up from germline, CDR1 is SQVTM and CDR2 is ANQGSEA. This CDR3 has 10 residues. The ends lost 4 bases at V and 12 bases at J; junction bases unmatched: 3. This CDR3 reads CSVGEGGQFF. The CDR3 DNA reads as TGCAGCGTTGGGGAGGGAGGGCAGTTCTTC.

This clonotype was counted a few times. A much larger clone is a single base away; this may be a read error. V and J are TRBV29-1 and TRBJ1-1, with D unresolved. V was cut by 6 bases and J by 12 bases, with 17 bases left in between. The CDR3 spans 11 residues. Per the germline V gene, CDR1 is SQVTM and CDR2 is ANQGSEA. CDR3 in amino acids: CSVATDAITFF. As DNA, the CDR3 is TGCAGCGTAGCCACCGATGCTATCACTTTCTTT.

Points on this clonotype: The conserved phenylalanine or tryptophan is not found at the CDR3 terminus, so this likely reflects a read error. The chain links TRBV4-1 to TRBJ1-5; D unresolved. The germline V gene encodes CDR1 MGHRA and CDR2 YSYEKL. The length of the CDR3 is 16 residues. The V gene lost 0 bases and the J gene lost 2 bases, with 11 bases spanning the gap. The CDR3 loop reads CASSQEHESGNQPQHL. In DNA, the CDR3 is TGCGCCAGCAGCCAAGAGCATGAAAGTGGCAATCAGCCCCAGCATCTT.

Regarding this clonotype: A junction boundary mismatches the germline segment, possibly from a read error. The chain uses TRBV12-3 or TRBV12-4 and TRBJ2-5, with 9 bases aligning to TRBD1. The CDR3 totals 14 residues. The CDR3 DNA reads TGTGCCATCAGTGCCACAGGGGGCGCGGATACCCAGTACTTC. This sequence encodes CAISATGGADTQYF.